A selection of T cell receptor beta chains follows, all from one sample in a study of beta chain features in type 1 diabetes. The protocol was immunoSEQ multiplex PCR, while the TCRdb copy is restricted to in-frame clones and leaves out a portion. The profile shows some 350,000 clones, about 13% of them singletons. The material sequenced was naive CD4+ T cells from blood. The receptor source for this set is a woman aged 18-29 years with type 1 diabetes. The CDR3 runs from the conserved cysteine through the conserved F or W. The D gene is left open where the match is weak. Clone sizes are given selectively: once, few, many, or a class where the clone is expanded.

CDR3 protein,CDR3 DNA,V gene,D gene,J gene,clone size
CASSLQGATGELFF,TGTGCCAGCAGCTTGCAGGGGGCGACCGGGGAGCTGTTTTTT,TRBV5-4,TRBD1,TRBJ2-2,once
CASSTTGTTFGYTF,TGTGCCAGCAGTACCACAGGGACCACATTTGGCTACACCTTC,TRBV25-1,.,TRBJ1-2,few
CASSLGTGFLNTEAFF,TGCGCCAGCAGCTTGGGGACAGGGTTCTTGAACACTGAAGCTTTCTTT,TRBV5-1,TRBD1,TRBJ1-1,.
CASSASMGLYNEQFF,TGTGCCAGCAGTGCGTCCATGGGGCTCTACAATGAGCAGTTCTTC,TRBV6-1,.,TRBJ2-1,.
CASSTTGVLWGEQFF,TGTGCCAGCAGCACCACAGGGGTTCTATGGGGTGAGCAGTTCTTC,TRBV7-2,TRBD1,TRBJ2-1,.
CASSLFGLAGAGELFF,TGTGCCAGCAGCTTATTTGGCCTAGCGGGGGCCGGGGAGCTGTTTTTT,TRBV7-8,TRBD2,TRBJ2-2,.
CASSLVVGSPTDTQYF,TGTGCCAGCAGCTTAGTGGTCGGGAGCCCCACAGATACGCAGTATTTT,TRBV11-3,.,TRBJ2-3,.
CAWSLTGAQPQHF,TGTGCCTGGAGTCTCACAGGGGCTCAGCCCCAGCATTTT,TRBV30,TRBD1,TRBJ1-5,.
CAISDGRQRYNEQFF,TGTGCCATCAGTGACGGGAGACAGCGATACAATGAGCAGTTCTTC,TRBV10-3,.,TRBJ2-1,few
CAISPSQGNTGELFF,TGTGCCATCAGCCCGTCCCAGGGGAACACCGGGGAGCTGTTTTTT,TRBV10-3,.,TRBJ2-2,few
CASSGRDRQETQYF,TGTGCCAGCAGCGGCCGGGACAGACAAGAGACCCAGTACTTC,TRBV5-6,TRBD1,TRBJ2-5,.
CASSLELEVVEQFF,TGTGCCAGCAGCTTAGAGCTGGAGGTAGTTGAGCAGTTCTTC,TRBV11-3,.,TRBJ2-1,.
CASSPSPTRTGELFF,TGTGCCAGCAGCCCTTCCCCGACTAGGACCGGGGAGCTGTTTTTT,TRBV11-2,.,TRBJ2-2,few
CASSQDPTGYPTEAFF,TGCGCCAGCAGCCAAGATCCTACAGGGTATCCCACTGAAGCTTTCTTT,TRBV4-3,.,TRBJ1-1,few
CASSLDYSGANVLTF,TGCGCCAGCAGCTTGGATTACTCTGGGGCCAACGTCCTGACTTTC,TRBV5-1,.,TRBJ2-6,.
CASSQVGAYGYTF,TGTGCCAGCAGCCAAGTGGGGGCGTATGGCTACACCTTC,TRBV14,.,TRBJ1-2,.
CASSLYGSNQPQHF,TGTGCCAGCAGCCTCTACGGGAGCAATCAGCCCCAGCATTTT,TRBV7-2,.,TRBJ1-5,.
CASSLAGGDGNQPQHF,TGTGCCAGCAGCTTAGCGGGGGGGGATGGCAATCAGCCCCAGCATTTT,TRBV7-2,.,TRBJ1-5,few
CASSSASGGSYEQYF,TGTGCCAGTAGTTCGGCTAGCGGGGGATCCTACGAGCAGTACTTC,TRBV19,TRBD2,TRBJ2-7,.
CAWSVLGNTIYF,TGTGCCTGGAGTGTACTCGGTAACACCATATATTTT,TRBV30,.,TRBJ1-3,.
CASRDTLALPFPNEQYF,TGTGCCAGCAGGGATACCCTAGCTCTGCCTTTTCCTAACGAGCAGTACTTC,TRBV28,.,TRBJ2-7,few
CASSPDRAKAFF,TGTGCCAGCAGCCCCGACAGGGCAAAAGCTTTCTTT,TRBV7-9,TRBD1,TRBJ1-1,.
CASSLGTSGISQPYEQYF,TGTGCCAGCAGCTTAGGGACTAGCGGGATTTCCCAACCCTACGAGCAGTACTTC,TRBV7-8,TRBD2,TRBJ2-7,few
CASSSATSGRAIGELFF,TGTGCCAGCAGCTCCGCCACTAGCGGGAGGGCCATCGGGGAGCTGTTTTTT,TRBV5-4,TRBD2,TRBJ2-2,.
CASSPRLEVEAFF,TGTGCCAGCAGCCCTAGACTTGAAGTTGAAGCTTTCTTT,TRBV7-9,.,TRBJ1-1,few
CASSTQLAGGYEQYF,TGTGCCAGTAGTACTCAACTAGCGGGAGGCTACGAGCAGTACTTC,TRBV19,TRBD2,TRBJ2-7,few
CASSLGRQYGEQFF,TGTGCCAGCAGCTTGGGGAGACAGTATGGTGAGCAGTTCTTC,TRBV5-4,.,TRBJ2-1,.
CASSRLAGQETQYF,TGTGCCAGCAGCCGACTAGCGGGGCAAGAGACCCAGTACTTC,TRBV11-2,TRBD2,TRBJ2-5,few
CASSAGDRETQYF,TGTGCCAGCAGCGCAGGGGACCGCGAGACCCAGTACTTC,TRBV11-2,.,TRBJ2-5,few
CASSLTSGILSTGEQFF,TGCGCCAGCAGCTTGACTAGCGGGATCCTTTCTACGGGTGAGCAGTTCTTC,TRBV5-1,TRBD2,TRBJ2-1,.
CASSPRQGVRNTEAFF,TGTGCCAGCAGCCCCCGACAGGGGGTGAGGAACACTGAAGCTTTCTTT,TRBV11-1,TRBD1,TRBJ1-1,few
CASGFSGNTIYF,TGTGCGTCGGGATTCTCTGGAAACACCATATATTTT,TRBV30,.,TRBJ1-3,few
CASSVDRVSYEQYF,TGTGCCAGCAGTGTGGACAGGGTGAGCTACGAGCAGTACTTC,TRBV27,TRBD1,TRBJ2-7,.
CASSPPGGYTEAFF,TGTGCCAGCTCACCACCCGGGGGATATACTGAAGCTTTCTTT,TRBV18,.,TRBJ1-1,.
CASSLDRGAKNIQYF,TGTGCCAGCAGCTTGGACAGGGGGGCCAAAAACATTCAGTACTTC,TRBV5-4,TRBD1,TRBJ2-4,.
CASSLAGGHNEQFF,TGTGCCAGCAGCCTAGCGGGAGGGCACAATGAGCAGTTCTTC,TRBV9,TRBD2,TRBJ2-1,few
CASSSQGSLNTEAFF,TGTGCCAGCAGCTCACAGGGCTCGTTGAACACTGAAGCTTTCTTT,TRBV7-8,.,TRBJ1-1,few
CASSQDDKQFF,TGTGCCAGCAGCCAAGATGACAAACAGTTCTTC,TRBV14,.,TRBJ2-1,.